This is a list of T cell receptor beta chains from one sample in a study of T cells after yellow fever vaccination. From the 5' RACE reads, TCRdb called clonotypes with MiXCR, one entry per CDR3 protein. The sample consists of around 600,000 distinct CDR3 sequences, over 9% of them appearing once. Sequenced here: PBMCs, sampled on the day of the yellow fever booster vaccination. The receptor set was obtained from a man younger than 45 who received the YFV17D yellow fever vaccine. The CDR3 runs from the conserved cysteine through the conserved F or W.

>TRBJ2-3|TRBV6-5
CASSLGDRATDTQYF
>TRBJ2-4|TRBV2
CASTLTSGLAKNIQYF
>TRBJ2-1|TRBV7-9
CASSSGGPNEQFF
>TRBJ2-3|TRBV20-1
CSASGFGAGAPDTQYF
>TRBJ1-2|TRBV20-1
CSAISRGLNGYTF
>TRBJ1-1|TRBV24-1
CATSDLKGANFMNTEAFF
>TRBJ2-7|TRBV29-1
CSVLYFRQGTHEQYF
>TRBJ2-4|TRBV15
CATSSGAAAVLAKNIQYF
>TRBJ2-1|TRBV5-1
CASSLGNPHSGSSYNEQFF
>TRBJ2-1|TRBV12-3/TRBV12-4
CASSLEPSEAGGSHEQFF
>TRBJ2-3|TRBV11-2
CASSLLLLTDTQYF
>TRBJ2-1|TRBV27
CASSSVYNEQFF
>TRBJ2-5|TRBV24-1
CATSERTAMKETQYF
>TRBJ2-6|TRBV19
CASSIDGRGVAGANVLTF
>TRBJ2-7|TRBV10-3
CAIGAPGQGFGEQYF
>TRBJ2-1|TRBV11-2
CASSLEPGGSVEQFF
>TRBJ2-5|TRBV7-2
CASKLQETQYF
>TRBJ2-7|TRBV7-2
CASSLTSGRIYEQYF
>TRBJ1-4|TRBV20-1
CSARSRINEKLFF
>TRBJ2-7|TRBV7-9
CASGPGRGCYEQYF
>TRBJ2-1|TRBV7-7
CASSLDGGSNEQFF
>TRBJ1-3|TRBV5-4
CASSFGTDRNTIYF
>TRBJ2-7|TRBV28
CASSLTGYVGEQYF
>TRBJ2-7|TRBV7-8
CASSSLRSYEQYF
>TRBJ2-7|TRBV7-9
CASSLRQGGEEQYF
>TRBJ2-1|TRBV10-3
CAISELQSGRVDNEQFF
>TRBJ2-2|TRBV5-4
CARVDRRTGELFF
>TRBJ1-2|TRBV7-2
CASSLSGIGTNYGYTF
>TRBJ1-2|TRBV7-9
CASTTSGTPAIGYTF
>TRBJ2-2|TRBV2
CASSWAGELFF
>TRBJ1-6|TRBV28
CASSPLDRDFSPLHF
>TRBJ2-7|TRBV3-1
CASSQGISASYEQYF
>TRBJ2-3|TRBV5-5
CASIPNGSPTDTQYF
>TRBJ2-3|TRBV7-2
CASSARPGLFTDTQYF
>TRBJ2-7|TRBV14
CASSQGRYLQQYF
>TRBJ2-1|TRBV5-6
CASSWLDRAYNEQFF
>TRBJ2-1|TRBV6-2/TRBV6-3
CASTLGGRRIEQFF
>TRBJ1-6|TRBV5-1
CASSLGGTGYSPLHF
>TRBJ2-1|TRBV11-2
CASSALRLAGTDYNEQFF
>TRBJ2-7|TRBV7-2
CASTSGGGYGEQYF
>TRBJ2-3|TRBV20-1
CSARRPGGRANVDTQYF
>TRBJ1-5|TRBV7-9
CASSAGWGGVQPQHF
>TRBJ1-5|TRBV12-5
CASGSSGYQPQHF
>TRBJ2-5|TRBV7-9
CASSPPTTGAETQYF
>TRBJ2-3|TRBV12-3/TRBV12-4
CASSFVGGYSTDTQYF
>TRBJ2-1|TRBV3-1
CASSQETGLSGRAYSEQFF
>TRBJ2-7|TRBV5-1
CASSSPGRAPYEQYF
>TRBJ2-1|TRBV27
CASSSGGMASNEQFF
>TRBJ1-5|TRBV7-9
CASGEPGSNQPQHF
>TRBJ1-2|TRBV20-1
CSATPGGTAYGYTF
>TRBJ2-1|TRBV10-2
CASSERLAGVPEQFF
>TRBJ1-6|TRBV7-9
CASSSKGLKNSPLHF
>TRBJ2-7|TRBV27
CASQLTGGPYEQYF
>TRBJ2-1|TRBV5-1
CASSLVFGGPQSYNEQFF
>TRBJ2-7|TRBV7-9
CASSYGVRAGEQYF
>TRBJ2-2|TRBV20-1
CSATPRDRARPNTGELFF
>TRBJ2-7|TRBV20-1
CSARDRGNEQYF
>TRBJ2-7|TRBV27
CASSFTSAYEQYF
>TRBJ1-2|TRBV6-1
CASKAGTNYGYTF
>TRBJ2-7|TRBV18
CASSGEYEQYF